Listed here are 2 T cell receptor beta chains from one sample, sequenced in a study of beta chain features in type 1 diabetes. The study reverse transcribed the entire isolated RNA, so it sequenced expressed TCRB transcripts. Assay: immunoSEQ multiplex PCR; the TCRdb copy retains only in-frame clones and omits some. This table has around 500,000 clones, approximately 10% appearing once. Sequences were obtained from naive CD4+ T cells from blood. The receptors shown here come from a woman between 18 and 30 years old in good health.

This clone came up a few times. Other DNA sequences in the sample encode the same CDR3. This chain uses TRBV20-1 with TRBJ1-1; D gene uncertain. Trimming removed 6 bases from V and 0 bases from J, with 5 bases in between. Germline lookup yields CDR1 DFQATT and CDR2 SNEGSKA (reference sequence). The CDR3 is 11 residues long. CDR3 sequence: CSAGLNTEAFF. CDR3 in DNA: TGCAGTGCCGGGCTGAACACTGAAGCTTTCTTT.

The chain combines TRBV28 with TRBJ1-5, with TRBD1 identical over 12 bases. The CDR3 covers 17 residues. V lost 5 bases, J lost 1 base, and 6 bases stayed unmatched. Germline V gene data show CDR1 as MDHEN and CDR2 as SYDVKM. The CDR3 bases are TGTGCCAGCAGTCTCCGGGACAGGGGGCGAAGCAATCAGCCCCAGCATTTT. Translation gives CASSLRDRGRSNQPQHF.